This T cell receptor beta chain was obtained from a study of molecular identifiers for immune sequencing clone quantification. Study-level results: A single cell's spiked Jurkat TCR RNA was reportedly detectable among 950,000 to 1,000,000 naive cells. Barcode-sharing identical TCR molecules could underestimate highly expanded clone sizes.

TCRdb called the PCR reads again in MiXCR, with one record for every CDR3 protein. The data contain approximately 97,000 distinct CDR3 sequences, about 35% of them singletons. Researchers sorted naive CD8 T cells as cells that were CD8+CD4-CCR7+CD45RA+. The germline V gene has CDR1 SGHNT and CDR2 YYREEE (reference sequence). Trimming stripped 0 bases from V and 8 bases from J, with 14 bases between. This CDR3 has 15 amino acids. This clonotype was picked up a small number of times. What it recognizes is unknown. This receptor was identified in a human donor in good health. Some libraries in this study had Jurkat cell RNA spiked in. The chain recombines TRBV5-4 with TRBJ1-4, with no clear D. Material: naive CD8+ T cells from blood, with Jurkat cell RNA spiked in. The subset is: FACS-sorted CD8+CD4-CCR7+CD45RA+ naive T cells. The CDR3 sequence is CASSLDNAQREKLFF. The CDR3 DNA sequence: TGTGCCAGCAGCTTGGATAACGCGCAAAGGGAAAAACTGTTTTTT.